Following are 2 T cell receptor beta chains from one sample sequenced in a study of shared clonotypes between healthy human individuals. Sequenced by immunoSEQ multiplex PCR; TCRdb stores in-frame clones only, minus some. The data contain around 550,000 clones, 90% to 96% of them singletons. The sequenced sample was naive CD4+ T cells sorted from blood. This sample's subset: CD45RA+ positively selected. The source of these receptors is a woman in her thirties in good health.

The chain uses TRBV4-1 and TRBJ2-7; perhaps D is TRBD1 or TRBD2 (5 bases each). V lost 0 bases, J lost 4 bases, and 19 bases lay in between. CDR1 is MGHRA and CDR2 is YSYEKL in the germline V gene. The CDR3 consists of 17 residues. The DNA for the CDR3 is TGCGCCAGCAGCCAAGAGGGTCCGGGGCAGGTGGGATACGAGCAGTACTTC. As protein: CASSQEGPGQVGYEQYF.

The chain recombines TRBV15 with TRBJ2-7; 9 nucleotides agree with TRBD2. The ends lost 0 bases at V and 0 bases at J; junction bases unmatched: 9. The CDR3 sequence is 18 residues long. Germline V gene lookup returns CDR1 LNHNV and CDR2 YYDKDF (reference sequence). CDR3 in amino acids: CATSREGLAGALSYEQYF. CDR3 nucleotide sequence: TGTGCCACCAGCAGAGAAGGATTAGCGGGGGCCCTCTCCTACGAGCAGTACTTC.